This entry describes one T cell receptor beta chain. The specificity of this receptor is unknown. The record has no base qualities; no much larger clone is one base away. The CDR3 regions of human TCRbeta chains were analyzed by immunosequencing. Turning to the authors' computational methods: Repertoire TCRs were checked for matches against a reference library of SARS-CoV-2-specific TCRs that had been generated using the MIRA antigen-specificity platform. Breadth was defined as the fraction of unique TCRs that were SARS-CoV-2-associated, and depth was defined as the fraction of total T cells that were SARS-CoV-2-associated. Using the MIRA data, each spike-specific TCR was assigned both to the spike region to which the TCR was reactive and to a CD4 or CD8 class. Log10-transformed breadth and depth values were compared by one-way ANOVA with Sidak's multiple comparisons tests. TCRdb retrieved this table from immuneACCESS and kept in-frame rearrangements only. Not all clones are present; in checked studies, unresolved V genes account for under half, and no reason is known for the remainder. V and J calls and clone size come straight from that table; D and trimming were deduced from the DNA. This sample lists 150,000 to 200,000 clones; 88% were detected once. The ten largest clones add up to roughly a quarter of the sample.

CDR3 length: 13 amino acids, cysteine to phenylalanine. The only DNA kept is the CDR3, 39 bases in frame from the first base. CDR1 and CDR2, looked up from the germline V gene (reference sequence), are SEHNR and FQNEAQ. The germline ends are 9 bases apart after V is trimmed by 4 bases and J by 6 bases. This specimen comes from a study of T cell responses to AZD1222 COVID-19 vaccine (dated by TCRdb to the early 2020s). About the study as a whole: TCR sequencing covered roughly 230 trial participants: 200 to 220 given two doses of AZD1222 and about 26 given two doses of MenACWY control vaccine. Trial participants were enrolled into age subgroups of 18-55, 56-69 and 70-plus years, which contained 148, 28 and 57 TCR-sequenced participants, respectively.

Overall study outcomes, separate from this receptor: The 56-69-year group was small, and its depth increase did not reach significance, likely because of low power. Most participants were white British and females outnumbered males, and the authors suggested that clonal diversity may have been underestimated. Nearly half of unique spike-specific TCRs reportedly recognized epitopes outside regions mutated in the B.1.351 and B.1.1.7 variants. Vaccine-associated CD4 TCRs spanned the whole spike protein, with dominant responses in regions 160-218 and 743-854. A significant rise in spike-specific TCR breadth and depth was observed after two AZD1222 doses relative to day 0 and relative to MenACWY recipients. Because no day 14 peak-response samples were available, the repertoires could be characterized only after the peak T cell response. Conclusions about previously exposed vaccinees are limited because only six or seven AZD1222 recipients were SARS-CoV-2 seropositive at baseline.

The intended sense of this specimen's time point label: about 28 days (+/-7) after the second vaccine dose. AZD1222 recipients whose second dose came at about 4 weeks and those whose second dose came at about 12 weeks were combined into one group, since spike-specific TCR depth and breadth did not differ between the two schedules. Vaccinee samples were obtained from the UK trials COV001 and COV002, which included a single-blind randomized controlled phase 2/3 trial of AZD1222 (ChAdOx1 nCoV-19) in healthy adults. For TCRbeta chain sequencing, PBMC samples were collected from trial participants at day 0 and at day 28 after the second dose.

The chain was built from TRBV7-9 and TRBJ2-2, and the D gene may be TRBD1, 6 bases matching. The receptor was derived from an adult who received the AZD1222 COVID-19 vaccine. The sequences come from peripheral blood, collected 28 days after the second AZD1222 dose. The nucleotide sequence reads as follows: TGTGCCAGCAGCTCGGACAGACCCGGGGAGCTGTTTTTT. This yields the protein CASSSDRPGELFF.